This record concerns one TCR beta chain sequence. What it binds is unknown. The record originates from a study of T cell repertoires in cytomegalovirus infection. The study's findings and limits: Accumulated public TCR beta family frequency recognized individuals carrying CMV together with the relevant HLA.

TCRdb redid the calling of the reads with MiXCR, one entry per CDR3 protein. Among approximately 910,000 distinct CDR3 sequences listed, 25% to 40% were seen once. Per germline, CDR1 KGHDR and CDR2 SFDVKD. CDR3 length: 17 amino acids. V dropped 4 bases and J dropped 6 bases, with 21 bases sitting between them. The sequence came from a human donor in good health (CMV status not recorded). Some clones in this sample may be carry-over from other donors' samples. Sequenced material: cultured CD8+ T cells from PBMCs, taken from culture after CMV antigen stimulation. The rearrangement joins TRBV24-1 to TRBJ1-5; D perhaps matches TRBD1 (6 bases). CDR3 loop: CATSDSWDNLRGQPQHF. The CDR3, as DNA: TGTGCCACCAGTGACTCCTGGGACAACCTCAGGGGTCAGCCCCAGCATTTT.